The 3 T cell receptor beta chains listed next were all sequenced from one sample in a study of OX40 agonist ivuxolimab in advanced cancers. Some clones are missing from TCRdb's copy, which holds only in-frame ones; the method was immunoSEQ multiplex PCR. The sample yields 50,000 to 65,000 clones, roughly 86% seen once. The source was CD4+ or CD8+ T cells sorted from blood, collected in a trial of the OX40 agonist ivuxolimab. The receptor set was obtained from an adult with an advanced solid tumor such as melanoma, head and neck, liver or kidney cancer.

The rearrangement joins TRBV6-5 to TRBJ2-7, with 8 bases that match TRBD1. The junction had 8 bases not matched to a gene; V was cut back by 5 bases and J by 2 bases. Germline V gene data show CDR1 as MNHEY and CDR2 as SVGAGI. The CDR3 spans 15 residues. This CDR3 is CASSPRTGYAYEQYF. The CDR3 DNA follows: TGTGCCAGCAGTCCTAGGACAGGGTACGCCTACGAGCAGTACTTC.

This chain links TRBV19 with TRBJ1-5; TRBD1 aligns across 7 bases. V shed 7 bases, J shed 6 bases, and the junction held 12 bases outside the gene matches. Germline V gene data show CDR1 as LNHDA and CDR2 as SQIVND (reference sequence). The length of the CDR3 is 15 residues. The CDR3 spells CASNHRGTAIQPQHF. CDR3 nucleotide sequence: TGTGCCAGTAACCACCGCGGGACAGCTATTCAGCCCCAGCATTTT.

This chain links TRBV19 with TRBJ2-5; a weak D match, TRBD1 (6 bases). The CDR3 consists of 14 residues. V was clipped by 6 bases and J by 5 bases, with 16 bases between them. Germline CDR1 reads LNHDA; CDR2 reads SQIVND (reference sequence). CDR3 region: CASSRGHLSETQYF. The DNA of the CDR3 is TGTGCCAGTAGCAGGGGACACCTGAGCGAGACCCAGTACTTC.